This TCR beta chain was observed in a study of spatial heterogeneity in lung cancer. CDR1 and CDR2 (germline): DFQATT, SNEGSKA (reference sequence). There are 14 residues in the CDR3. The V end was cut by 5 bases, the J end by 0 bases, with 13 bases between. Time point described: sample taken at primary tumor resection. No cell sorting; template was whole RNA from tumor, lung tissue or PBMC. TCRdb fed the 5' RACE reads into MiXCR, producing one record per CDR3 protein. The sample contains more than 30,000 distinct CDR3 sequences, roughly 5.2% of which appear only once. The clonotype originates from a male donor with early-stage non-small cell lung cancer. This specimen was PBMCs, taken at surgery. The chain joins TRBV20-1 to TRBJ1-1; perhaps TRBD1 as D (5 bases). This chain's CDR3 is CSAPAGGMNTEAFF. The CDR3 bases are TGCAGTGCTCCGGCGGGGGGAATGAACACTGAAGCTTTCTTT.